What follows are 16 T cell receptor beta chains derived from one specimen sequenced in a study of cytomegalovirus exposure and HLA in healthy donors. In the PCR, 60 Vbeta and 13 Jbeta primers were used. Only in-frame clones appear in the TCRdb table, and some are missing; sequencing was by immunoSEQ multiplex PCR. The sample comprises about 35,000 clones, 80% of which are singletons, and 6% rests with the top ten. The sample taken for sequencing was PBMCs. Source of these receptors: a male donor in good health and CMV-seronegative.

The genes are TRBV19 and TRBJ2-5, with 8 nucleotides matching TRBD2. The trim removed 5 bases at V and 1 base at J, leaving 3 bases unmatched. CDR3 length: 14 residues. Germline V gene lookup returns CDR1 LNHDA and CDR2 SQIVND (reference sequence). The CDR3 protein is CASSAGLVQETQYF. The CDR3 nucleotides read TGTGCCAGTAGTGCGGGACTAGTCCAAGAGACCCAGTACTTC.

V usage is TRBV6-1 and J usage is TRBJ1-1; possibly TRBD1 for D (6 bases). V lost 4 bases, J lost 3 bases, and 12 bases lay in between. This CDR3 is built from 14 residues. Germline V gene lookup returns CDR1 MNHNS and CDR2 SASEGT. Written as DNA, the CDR3 is TGTGCCAGCAGTGCCTTACAGGGAGACACTGAAGCTTTCTTT. This sequence encodes CASSALQGDTEAFF.

The rearrangement links TRBV4-1 to TRBJ2-1; TRBD2 matches 9 bases. Germline assignment: CDR1 MGHRA and CDR2 YSYEKL. This CDR3 spans 17 amino acids. J lost 2 bases, V lost 2 bases, and 7 bases had no gene match. The CDR3 loop is CASSQLGGGRAYNEQFF. For the CDR3, the DNA is TGCGCCAGCAGCCAACTCGGCGGCGGGAGGGCCTACAATGAGCAGTTCTTC.

This clone has a handful of counts. The chain employs TRBV28 and TRBJ2-7, with TRBD2 as a possible D gene (6 bases). The CDR3 runs 13 residues. The germline CDR1 and CDR2 sequences are MDHEN and SYDVKM. Trimming removed 2 bases at V and 7 bases at J, with 12 bases between. Here the CDR3 reads CASSLGGTREQYF. In nucleotides, the CDR3 is TGTGCCAGCAGTTTAGGCGGGACGCGGGAGCAGTACTTC.

V usage is TRBV5-1 and J usage is TRBJ1-1; maybe TRBD1 (5 bases). CDR1 is SGHRS, CDR2 YFSETQ, per germline. Trimming stripped 4 bases from V and 6 bases from J, with 16 bases between. The CDR3 totals 14 residues. CDR3 loop: CASSTEPQGSEAFF. The CDR3 DNA follows: TGCGCCAGCAGCACCGAACCTCAGGGATCTGAAGCTTTCTTT.

The V gene is TRBV2, the J gene TRBJ2-7; TRBD1 might be the D (5 bases). This CDR3 is built from 13 residues. From germline, CDR1 is SNHLY and CDR2 FYNNEI. V was clipped by 4 bases and J by 2 bases, with 9 bases between them. The DNA of the CDR3 is TGTGCCAGCAGTGTGCAGGGAACCTACGAGCAGTACTTC. This translates into CASSVQGTYEQYF.

As to this clone: The same CDR3 is also encoded by other DNA sequences in this sample. The chain has TRBV25-1 and TRBJ2-2, with 7 nucleotides matching TRBD1. This CDR3 contains 16 residues. The junction had 8 bases not matched to a gene; V was cut back by 2 bases and J by 5 bases. The germline V gene has CDR1 MGHDK and CDR2 SYGVNS. For the CDR3, the DNA is TGTGCCAGCAGTGAAAGACAGGGTGGAAAAACCGGGGAGCTGTTTTTT. It is translated as CASSERQGGKTGELFF.

The chain combines TRBV7-2 with TRBJ2-3; D is ambiguous. The germline V gene has CDR1 SGHTA and CDR2 FQGNSA. This CDR3 contains 16 residues. V lost 1 base and J 2 bases, leaving 13 bases between the germline ends. CDR3 bases: TGTGCCAGCAGCTTAGTTCGTAGCCCAACCACAGATACGCAGTATTTT. This translates into CASSLVRSPTTDTQYF.

The chain is built from TRBV7-9 and TRBJ1-2, with TRBD1 as a possible D gene (5 bases). V was shortened by 1 base and J by 2 bases, with 11 bases between the two germline ends. In germline, CDR1 is SEHNR, CDR2 FQNEAQ (reference sequence). The CDR3 covers 15 residues. This chain's CDR3 is CASSLGVAGNYGYTF. As DNA, the CDR3 is TGTGCCAGCAGCTTAGGGGTGGCAGGGAACTATGGCTACACCTTC. The full variable domain, completed using reference TRBV7-9 and TRBJ1-2, is DTGVSQNPRHKITKRGQNVTFRCDPISEHNRLYWYRQTLGQGPEFLTYFQNEAQLEKSRLLSDRFSAERPKGSFSTLEIQRTEQGDSAMYLCASSLGVAGNYGYTFGSGTRLTVV.

This rearrangement joins TRBV30 to TRBJ2-7; TRBD2 matches 8 bases. Germline V CDR1 and CDR2: GTSNPN, SVGIG (reference sequence). The junction had 4 bases not matched to a gene; V was cut back by 0 bases and J by 6 bases. This CDR3 spans 13 amino acids. The CDR3 reads CAWSVSSGSEQYF. CDR3 nucleotide sequence: TGTGCCTGGAGTGTCTCCAGCGGGAGCGAGCAGTACTTC.

The chain is built from TRBV29-1 and TRBJ1-4; D is ambiguous. CDR1 and CDR2 from the germline V gene are SQVTM and ANQGSEA. Trimming took 2 bases from V and 4 from J, leaving 8 bases between them. This CDR3 has 13 residues. CDR3 loop: CSVEPGFNEKLFF. The CDR3 DNA sequence: TGCAGCGTTGAACCCGGGTTTAATGAAAAACTGTTTTTT. The variable domain in full, with the rest retrieved from reference TRBV29-1 and TRBJ1-4, is SAVISQKPSRDICQRGTSLTIQCQVDSQVTMMFWYRQQPGQSLTLIATANQGSEATYESGFVIDKFPISRPNLTFSTLTVSNMSPEDSSIYLCSVEPGFNEKLFFGSGTQLSVL.

This chain links TRBV2 with TRBJ1-1, with unresolved D. The CDR3 covers 14 residues. Trimming took off 4 bases at V and 0 bases at J, with 9 bases between the two ends. The germline V gene has CDR1 SNHLY and CDR2 FYNNEI. CDR3 nucleotide sequence: TGTGCCAGCAGTGGGGCCCAGGTGAACACTGAAGCTTTCTTT. It codes for CASSGAQVNTEAFF.

This rearrangement joins TRBV9 to TRBJ2-1, with 10 bases identical to TRBD2. Germline V CDR1 and CDR2: SGDLS, YYNGEE. CDR3 length: 15 amino acids. The V and J ends lost 4 bases and 0 bases, in that order; junction bases with no gene match: 1. CDR3 loop: CASSSSGSSYNEQFF. CDR3 nucleotide sequence: TGTGCCAGCAGCTCTAGCGGGAGCTCCTACAATGAGCAGTTCTTC.

The chain recombines TRBV29-1 with TRBJ1-2, with TRBD1 matching over 9 bases. V was pared by 4 bases and J by 7 bases, with 4 bases of the junction left unmatched. Germline V gene lookup returns CDR1 SQVTM and CDR2 ANQGSEA. CDR3 length: 12 residues. CDR3 loop: CSVVTGGSGYTF. As DNA, the CDR3 is TGCAGCGTTGTGACAGGGGGAAGTGGCTACACCTTC. Full variable domain (missing parts from reference TRBV29-1 and TRBJ1-2): SAVISQKPSRDICQRGTSLTIQCQVDSQVTMMFWYRQQPGQSLTLIATANQGSEATYESGFVIDKFPISRPNLTFSTLTVSNMSPEDSSIYLCSVVTGGSGYTFGSGTRLTVV.

The chain joins TRBV10-3 to TRBJ2-1; 11 positions agree with TRBD2. Germline trimming cut 2 bases from V and 8 bases from J; bases unmatched to any gene: 14. In germline, CDR1 is ENHRY, CDR2 SYGVKD. CDR3 length: 18 amino acids. The CDR3 DNA is TGTGCCATCAGTGAGGGGGTACTAGCGGGAGTCCTCGGGGATGAGCAGTTCTTC. Protein sequence: CAISEGVLAGVLGDEQFF.

This chain joins TRBV30 and TRBJ2-1; D gene ambiguous. CDR3 length: 11 residues. Germline lookup yields CDR1 GTSNPN and CDR2 SVGIG (reference sequence). V was cut by 3 bases and J by 4 bases, with 4 bases left in between. The CDR3 DNA reads TGTGCCTGGAGCCTATACAATGAGCAGTTCTTC. This gives the protein CAWSLYNEQFF.